This T cell receptor beta chain stems from a study of blood T cells in healthy people across ages. The use of a sample-barcoded 5' primer and a J-beta primer mix characterized a second PCR of about 6 to 11 cycles. TCRdb processed the 5' RACE reads anew with MiXCR; each CDR3 protein has one entry. The table lists more than 1 million distinct CDR3 sequences, 35% to 55% of them singletons. Germline lookup yields CDR1 SGHRS and CDR2 YFSETQ. The CDR3 length is 16 residues. V shed 4 bases and J shed 5 bases, with 20 bases lying between them. This receptor was identified in an older woman in good health. Material: blood. The chain uses TRBV5-1 and TRBJ2-3; D may match TRBD1 or TRBD2 (5 bases each). Here the CDR3 reads CASSLLLGVRGDTQYF. The CDR3 DNA is TGCGCCAGCAGCCTCCTACTGGGGGTGCGAGGAGATACGCAGTATTTT.